The 10 T cell receptor beta chains below were found in one sample sequenced in a study of blood T cells in healthy people across ages. A second roughly 6 to 11 cycle PCR used barcoded and J-beta primers. Using its own MiXCR run on the 5' RACE reads, TCRdb lists one record per CDR3 protein. This sample has about 1.8 million distinct CDR3 sequences, with roughly 49% found just once. The sample taken for sequencing was blood. These TCRs come from a woman in her forties in good health.

A few counts support this clonotype. The CDR3 here is CASSLARPEGYTF. The DNA for the CDR3 is TGTGCCAGCAGTTTAGCCAGGCCAGAGGGCTACACCTTC. The chain employs TRBV12-3 or TRBV12-4 and TRBJ1-2; D gene unclear. Trimming shortened V by 0 bases and J by 8 bases, and 10 bases separated the two germline ends. This CDR3 is 13 amino acids long.

The V call is TRBV6-4, the J call TRBJ2-6; no definite D call. From germline, CDR1 is MRHNA and CDR2 SNTAGT. V lost 2 bases and J lost 0, with 14 bases in between. This CDR3 has 18 amino acids. CDR3 protein: CASSDLPVLTSGANVLTF. The CDR3, as DNA: TGTGCCAGCAGTGACCTTCCGGTCCTGACCTCTGGGGCCAACGTCCTGACTTTC.

Only a few counts were recorded for this clonotype. The genes are TRBV27 and TRBJ2-3; 8 bases fit TRBD2. This CDR3 spans 16 amino acids. Germline V gene sequence: CDR1 MNHEY, CDR2 SMNVEV (reference sequence). Losses at the gene ends were 3 bases for V and 4 bases for J; bases not matched to a gene: 9. CDR3 nucleotides: TGTGCCAGCAGTTTCTTAGGACTAGCCGGCGCAGATACGCAGTATTTT. Encoded protein: CASSFLGLAGADTQYF.

The chain is built from TRBV15 and TRBJ2-5; 7 bases line up with TRBD1. This CDR3 is built from 17 residues. Germline assignment: CDR1 LNHNV and CDR2 YYDKDF (reference sequence). The trim removed 0 bases at V and 0 bases at J, leaving 7 bases unmatched. The CDR3 coding sequence is TGTGCCACCAGCAGAGATCTAACAGGGGCCTACCAAGAGACCCAGTACTTC. This gives the protein CATSRDLTGAYQETQYF. Together with reference TRBV15 and TRBJ2-5, the CDR3 gives the full variable domain: DAMVIQNPRYQVTQFGKPVTLSCSQTLNHNVMYWYQQKSSQAPKLLFHYYDKDFNNEADTPDNFQSRRPNTSFCFLDIRSPGLGDTAMYLCATSRDLTGAYQETQYFGPGTRLLVL.

This clonotype showed up just a few times. CDR3 residues: CASSLAGAGGDTQYF. CDR3 coding DNA: TGTGCCAGCAGTTTAGCGGGGGCCGGGGGAGATACGCAGTATTTT. The V and J genes are TRBV28 and TRBJ2-3; D is perhaps TRBD2 (7 bases). The ends were cut back, 2 bases at V and 5 bases at J, with 14 bases in the middle. The CDR3 contains 15 residues. Germline loops: CDR1 MDHEN, CDR2 SYDVKM.

The CDR3 region is CASSFRGRAEQYF. The CDR3 coding sequence is TGTGCCAGCAGTTTCAGGGGGCGGGCCGAGCAGTACTTC. The chain uses TRBV28 and TRBJ2-7; 8 bases map to TRBD1. The CDR3 has 13 amino acids. V lost 3 bases and J lost 6; bases outside the gene matches: 4. Germline CDR1 and CDR2: MDHEN and SYDVKM. The full variable domain, its missing parts supplied by reference TRBV28 and TRBJ2-7, is DVKVTQSSRYLVKRTGEKVFLECVQDMDHENMFWYRQDPGLGLRLIYFSYDVKMKEKGDIPEGYSVSREKKERFSLILESASTNQTSMYLCASSFRGRAEQYFGPGTRLTVT.

This clonotype was seen a handful of times. The chain recombines TRBV10-3 with TRBJ1-2; perhaps TRBD1 as D (6 bases). V was cut by 6 bases and J by 2 bases, with 10 bases left in between. The CDR3 loop spans 13 amino acids. Germline V gene lookup returns CDR1 ENHRY and CDR2 SYGVKD. In DNA, the CDR3 is TGTGCCATCAGGCCGACAGGAAACTATGGCTACACCTTC. It is translated as CAIRPTGNYGYTF.

The chain employs TRBV5-1 and TRBJ1-2; D gene uncertain. Germline V gene lookup returns CDR1 SGHRS and CDR2 YFSETQ. Trimming shortened V by 2 bases and J by 6 bases, and 17 bases separated the two germline ends. This CDR3 contains 15 residues. CDR3 nucleotides: TGCGCCAGCAGCTTCTGGACCCCAAGGAGCGATGGCTACACCTTC. Translating gives CASSFWTPRSDGYTF.

The chain combines TRBV12-3 or TRBV12-4 with TRBJ1-4; possibly TRBD1 for D (6 bases). This CDR3 spans 14 amino acids. Trimming removed 5 bases from V and 7 bases from J, with 14 bases in between. This CDR3 reads CASSPDSSGEKLFF. CDR3 nucleotides: TGTGCCAGCAGTCCGGACAGTTCGGGTGAAAAACTGTTTTTT.

The chain has TRBV7-9 and TRBJ2-7; D may match TRBD1 or TRBD2 (5 bases each). Deletions cut 5 bases from V and 5 bases from J, with 10 bases between. Per the germline V gene, CDR1 is SEHNR and CDR2 is FQNEAQ (reference sequence). The CDR3 loop spans 12 amino acids. CDR3 sequence: CASSPGADEQYF. CDR3 bases: TGTGCCAGCAGCCCCGGGGCAGACGAGCAGTACTTC.